This TCR beta chain comes out of a study of CD8+CD57+ T cells in acquired aplastic anemia. Study-level information: DNA from sorted CD4+ and CD8+ cells averaged around 3.2 ug. Whole-study results and caveats: Controls and patients did not differ significantly in CD8+ Simpson's diversity. In common between the patients and the controls were twenty-nine CD8+ CDR3 sequences.

Genomic DNA provided the template from which TCR beta VDJ and CDR3 profiles were obtained. TCRdb itself ran the reads through MiXCR, one entry per CDR3 protein. This table has about 40,000 distinct CDR3 sequences, roughly 69% appearing once. This clonotype has ten or more counts. Its specificity is unknown. In patients chosen for sequencing, flow cytometry had shown CD8+CD57+ cell expansion. None of the patients had been given any therapy when their blood was sampled. V gave up 7 bases and J gave up 5 bases; unmatched junction bases: 5. The CDR3 loop spans 14 amino acids. Germline V lookup: CDR1 SNHLY, CDR2 FYNNEI.

The receptor's source is a human donor with aplastic anemia. The V gene is TRBV2, the J gene TRBJ1-6, with 7 bases aligning to TRBD1. Material for sequencing was sorted CD4+, CD8+, or CD8+CD57+ T cells (not recorded which) from PBMCs. Here the CDR3 reads CASKPDRDNSPLHF. The CDR3 bases are TGTGCCAGCAAGCCCGACAGGGATAATTCACCCCTCCACTTT.